This TCR beta chain comes out of a study of T-cell memory formation after mild COVID-19. Study-level information: The two donors had largely donor-specific TCR clusters. Study-wide points: Cross-reactive memory apparently joined, as some responding clones appeared in pre-infection memory. CD4+ contracting clones lay mainly in CM and EM, CD8+ ones in EMRA.

CDR3 length: 15 amino acids. CDR1 SGHDT and CDR2 YYEEEE come from the germline V gene. The trim removed 4 bases at V and 0 bases at J, leaving 3 bases unmatched. Details on this clonotype: No antigen is known for it.

MiXCR, applied by TCRdb to the 5' RACE reads, yields one record per CDR3 protein. This table has 150,000 to 200,000 distinct CDR3 sequences, roughly a fifth appearing once. The sample consisted of PBMCs or a T cell subset sorted from them (not recorded which). This TCR was sampled from an adult woman who had mild COVID-19 (a few samples of this study predate the infection). Cell type and time point are not known. The genes are TRBV5-6 and TRBJ2-1; 8 bases match TRBD2. The CDR3 spells CASSASGFSYNEQFF. The CDR3 nucleotides are TGTGCCAGCAGCGCTAGCGGGTTCTCCTACAATGAGCAGTTCTTC.